This passage covers 23 T cell receptor beta chains from one sample sequenced in a study of response to subunit inactivated influenza vaccine. In TCRdb, the RT-PCR reads were re-called with MiXCR into one record per CDR3 protein. The data show about 190,000 distinct CDR3 sequences, 13% to 15% seen once. Sequencing used CD8+ T cells sorted from PBMCs, obtained 4 to 6 days after vaccination. All receptors come from a man between 45 and 60 years old who received an inactivated influenza vaccine.

The chain joins TRBV9 to TRBJ2-7; D possibly corresponds to TRBD2 (6 bases). V was clipped by 0 bases and J by 6 bases, with 16 bases between them. The CDR3 sequence is 15 residues long. Germline values: CDR1 SGDLS, CDR2 YYNGEE. For the CDR3, the DNA is TGTGCCAGCAGCGTAGAGGGCGGACTAATTGGCGAGCAGTACTTC. The encoded protein is CASSVEGGLIGEQYF.

This clonotype was recorded once. J is TRBJ2-2 and V is TRBV19; 9 nucleotides match TRBD1. Germline V lookup: CDR1 LNHDA, CDR2 SQIVND (reference sequence). There are 18 residues in the CDR3. V lost 1 base, J lost 3 bases, and 9 bases stayed unmatched. DNA of the CDR3: TGTGCCAGTAGTATAGTCGCGGAGGGGACAGGGTACACCGGGGAGCTGTTTTTT. Translated: CASSIVAEGTGYTGELFF.

The chain combines TRBV28 with TRBJ2-5; 9 bases are shared with TRBD1. This CDR3 has 15 amino acids. Germline lookup yields CDR1 MDHEN and CDR2 SYDVKM. V lost 4 bases, J lost 5 bases, and 8 bases stayed unmatched. CDR3 sequence reads: CASSSGTGFRETQYF. The CDR3 DNA reads as TGTGCCAGCAGTTCCGGGACAGGGTTCCGGGAGACCCAGTACTTC.

This clonotype was counted between two and nine times. The chain is built from TRBV6-5 and TRBJ1-5; D uncertain. CDR1 is MNHEY and CDR2 is SVGAGI in the germline V gene. This CDR3 contains 14 residues. V was clipped by 2 bases and J by 0 bases, with 5 bases between them. CDR3 sequence reads: CASSYSHSNQPQHF. CDR3 DNA sequence: TGTGCCAGCAGTTACAGTCATAGCAATCAGCCCCAGCATTTT.

This chain joins TRBV20-1 and TRBJ2-3; 8 nucleotides align to TRBD2. This CDR3 has 20 amino acids. V gave up 0 bases and J gave up 4 bases; unmatched junction bases: 21. Germline V gene lookup returns CDR1 DFQATT and CDR2 SNEGSKA (reference sequence). In nucleotides, the CDR3 is TGCAGTGCTAGAGATCTTGCGAGCGGGGGCCGGTTGTCTAGCGCAGATACGCAGTATTTT. Amino acid sequence: CSARDLASGGRLSSADTQYF.

This clonotype appeared a few times. The chain uses TRBV3-1 and TRBJ2-7, with unresolved D. The germline gives CDR1 LGHDT, CDR2 YNNKEL (reference sequence). Trimming cost V 1 base and J 0 bases, with 10 bases left between them. This CDR3 is built from 15 residues. The CDR3 protein is CASSQGVGSSYEQYF. The CDR3 DNA reads TGTGCCAGCAGCCAAGGGGTAGGTAGCTCCTACGAGCAGTACTTC.

The chain couples TRBV28 to TRBJ1-6, with D unclear. CDR1 and CDR2 (germline): MDHEN, SYDVKM. The length of the CDR3 is 13 residues. Trimming left V 2 bases short and J 5 bases short, with 4 bases between. CDR3 residues: CASSLADNSPLHF. DNA of the CDR3: TGTGCCAGCAGTTTAGCAGATAATTCACCCCTCCACTTT.

In this sample, this clonotype turned up a few times. The V gene is TRBV15, the J gene TRBJ1-1; a possible D gene is TRBD1 (6 bases). The CDR3 contains 16 residues. V was shortened by 1 base and J by 0 bases, with 12 bases between the two germline ends. Germline loops: CDR1 LNHNV, CDR2 YYDKDF (reference sequence). The CDR3 nucleotides read TGTGCCACCAGCAGAGGAGACACAGGGCTGAACACTGAAGCTTTCTTT. Its translation is CATSRGDTGLNTEAFF.

The rearrangement links TRBV2 to TRBJ1-5; D is unclear. Germline V gives CDR1 SNHLY, CDR2 FYNNEI. The CDR3 contains 16 residues. The germline V and J ends were trimmed by 7 bases and 0 bases, with 16 bases remaining between them. CDR3 bases: TGTGCCAGCACAGCGCGTAGGGTCTATAGCAATCAGCCCCAGCATTTT. Protein: CASTARRVYSNQPQHF.

This clonotype was observed a handful of times. CDR3 region: CASSQAPGLAGGSVADTQYF. For the CDR3, the DNA is TGCGCCAGCAGCCAAGCCCCGGGACTAGCGGGAGGCAGTGTGGCAGATACGCAGTATTTT. The V and J genes are TRBV4-3 and TRBJ2-3, with 15 bases identical to TRBD2. The CDR3 totals 20 residues. Trimming at V came to 1 base and at J to 4 bases, leaving 12 bases not matched to a gene. CDR1 LGHNA and CDR2 YSLEER come from the germline V gene.

The chain employs TRBV6-5 and TRBJ2-7; D unresolved. Deletions cut 4 bases from V and 4 bases from J, with 14 bases between. CDR1 is MNHEY, CDR2 SVGAGI, per germline. The length of the CDR3 is 14 residues. The CDR3 DNA reads as TGTGCCAGCAGTTCCACACCCTCCGGTTACGAGCAGTACTTC. This sequence encodes CASSSTPSGYEQYF.

This clonotype was observed a handful of times. This chain links TRBV7-9 with TRBJ1-1; 7 nucleotides align to TRBD1. CDR3 length equals 15 residues. Losses at the gene ends were 3 bases for V and 4 bases for J; bases not matched to a gene: 8. In germline, CDR1 is SEHNR, CDR2 FQNEAQ (reference sequence). The CDR3 DNA follows: TGTGCCAGCAGCTTGGGACAGAATTTTGGCACTGAAGCTTTCTTT. This encodes CASSLGQNFGTEAFF.

The chain carries TRBV6-1 and TRBJ2-1, with TRBD2 matching over 11 bases. The CDR3 spans 14 residues. Germline trimming cut 6 bases from V and 9 bases from J; bases unmatched to any gene: 7. Per the germline V gene, CDR1 is MNHNS and CDR2 is SASEGT. Here the CDR3 reads CASRPTSGIGEQFF. The CDR3 DNA is TGTGCCAGCAGGCCGACTAGCGGGATAGGTGAGCAGTTCTTC.

This clonotype was observed many times. V and J are TRBV12-3 or TRBV12-4 and TRBJ2-7, with TRBD1 matching over 7 bases. The CDR3 totals 14 residues. Trimming at V came to 6 bases and at J to 3 bases, leaving 8 bases not matched to a gene. This chain's CDR3 is CASSPTGEYYEQYF. The CDR3 DNA sequence: TGTGCCAGCAGCCCTACAGGGGAGTACTACGAGCAGTACTTC.

For this clonotype: The junction does not match germline at one end; this may be a read error. The chain carries TRBV29-1 and TRBJ2-1; TRBD2 is a possible D gene (5 bases). The CDR3 spans 12 residues. The germline V gene encodes CDR1 SQVTM and CDR2 ANQGSEA. This CDR3 reads CSIGSGYNDQFF. For the CDR3, the DNA is TGCAGCATAGGGAGTGGGTACAATGATCAGTTCTTC.

The sample holds many counts of this clonotype. The genes are TRBV4-3 and TRBJ2-3; 7 nucleotides agree with TRBD2. In germline, CDR1 is LGHNA, CDR2 YSLEER. This CDR3 has 16 amino acids. V lost 0 bases, J lost 1 base, and 4 bases stayed unmatched. CDR3 loop: CASSQDGAGGTDTQYF. Here the CDR3 DNA reads TGCGCCAGCAGCCAAGATGGCGCGGGGGGCACAGATACGCAGTATTTT.

This clonotype was counted only a few times. The chain uses TRBV4-1 and TRBJ2-5; unclear D gene. CDR3 length: 17 residues. Trimming took off 0 bases at V and 2 bases at J, with 16 bases between the two ends. Germline V gene sequence: CDR1 MGHRA, CDR2 YSYEKL. The CDR3 DNA reads TGCGCCAGCAGCCAAGACCAAGGGCCCATTGAACAAGAGACCCAGTACTTC. Translation gives CASSQDQGPIEQETQYF.

This clonotype showed up just a few times. The rearrangement uses TRBV27 and TRBJ1-6, with D maybe TRBD1 (6 bases). V was shortened by 5 bases and J by 0 bases, with 11 bases between the two germline ends. CDR1 is MNHEY and CDR2 is SMNVEV in the germline V gene (reference sequence). The length of the CDR3 is 16 residues. The CDR3 here is CASSPGASSYNSPLHF. CDR3 bases: TGTGCCAGCAGTCCAGGGGCGAGCTCCTATAATTCACCCCTCCACTTT.

In this sample, this clonotype turned up many times. The rearrangement links TRBV5-1 to TRBJ2-3; D gene uncertain. Germline lookup yields CDR1 SGHRS and CDR2 YFSETQ. V shed 4 bases and J shed 0 bases, with 15 bases lying between them. This CDR3 is 16 amino acids long. CDR3 loop: CASSPRVSISTDTQYF. Written as DNA, the CDR3 is TGCGCCAGCAGCCCCCGGGTCTCGATCAGCACAGATACGCAGTATTTT.

This chain joins TRBV4-3 and TRBJ2-1; D may be TRBD1 or TRBD2 (5 bases each). Germline values: CDR1 LGHNA, CDR2 YSLEER. V lost 0 bases and J 4 bases, leaving 13 bases between the germline ends. The CDR3 length is 16 residues. CDR3 in amino acids: CASSQDMGVVYNEQFF. The CDR3 DNA reads as TGCGCCAGCAGCCAAGACATGGGGGTGGTATACAATGAGCAGTTCTTC.

In this sample, this clonotype turned up a few times. The V call is TRBV27, the J call TRBJ2-1; no reliable D call. The CDR3 spans 15 residues. V was clipped by 9 bases and J by 0 bases, with 15 bases between them. Germline V lookup: CDR1 MNHEY, CDR2 SMNVEV (reference sequence). In DNA form, the CDR3 reads TGTGCCAGTTGTGGCCCTGTCGGCTCCTACAATGAGCAGTTCTTC. This gives the protein CASCGPVGSYNEQFF.

This clonotype was seen a few times. The CDR3 loop is CATTAGLKDYEQYF. As DNA, the CDR3 is TGTGCCACAACAGCAGGGTTGAAAGACTACGAGCAGTACTTC. The rearrangement links TRBV15 to TRBJ2-7, with D possibly being TRBD1 (5 bases). Germline CDR1 LNHNV, CDR2 YYDKDF (reference sequence). CDR3 length equals 14 residues. With 9 bases removed from V and 3 bases from J, the gap between germline ends came to 18 bases.

This chain links TRBV9 with TRBJ2-3; D may match TRBD1 or TRBD2 (6 bases each). This CDR3 has 15 residues. V was clipped by 0 bases and J by 1 base, with 9 bases between them. Germline CDR1 is SGDLS and CDR2 is YYNGEE. The CDR3 region is CASSVGGARTDTQYF. The DNA of the CDR3 is TGTGCCAGCAGCGTAGGGGGGGCCCGCACAGATACGCAGTATTTT.